The subject of this entry is one TCR beta chain. This clone's antigen is unknown. Nothing much larger sits one base from this clone, and base qualities are not available. This specimen belongs to a study of blood T cell repertoires in COVID-19 (dated by TCRdb to 2018 to 2021). For context, the study as a whole: The collaborator samples originated in the United States, Italy and Spain and spanned the acute and convalescent phases of COVID-19. The prospective study material was composed of cDNA or gDNA derived from T cells, B-cell-depleted T cells, or PBMCs. The dataset comprised deeply sampled blood TCRbeta repertoires from subjects exposed to, actively infected with, or recovered from COVID-19. The repertoires were made available in a free public database intended to serve as a resource for research on the immune response to SARS-CoV-2. Samples were obtained from the ongoing ImmuneRACE study (first 160 participants) and from over a thousand subjects provided by 6 global collaborators. A de-identified subject ID, COVID-19 status, age in years and sex were almost always included in the sample metadata. Where HLA class I and class II types were available, the types were taken from metadata supplied by the sample provider, not from assay-based typing. Paper-wide results and their limitations: Clinical and demographic metadata were provided uncurated, with the amount varying by source and participant.

The CDR3 starts with the cysteine, ends with the phenylalanine, and has 17 residues. Only CDR3 DNA is held: 51 bases, read in frame from base 1. The germline V end is reduced by 0 bases and the J end by 7 bases; junction bases left unmatched: 11. From the germline V gene, CDR1 is SGHAT and CDR2 is FQNNGV. The immunoSEQ Assay, a bias-controlled multiplex PCR, was used to amplify TCRbeta CDR3 regions from genomic DNA. The paper's processing steps were these. Nucleated cell counts per sample were estimated from amplification of reference gene primers within the assay. To quantify the absolute abundance of each unique TCRbeta CDR3 rearrangement, sequence reads were collapsed and filtered. Productive Simpson clonality was computed per sample as the square root of Simpson's diversity index over productive rearrangements. TCRdb carries this immuneACCESS record with in-frame sequences only. Its versions omit some clonotypes, under half of them owing to an unresolved V gene in the studies checked, with the rest unexplained. That table is the source of V, J and clone size, and D and trimming were worked out from the DNA. Across this sample there are roughly 92,000 clones, with just over 90% seen only once. 4.5% to 5.5% of the sample lies in the top ten.

Whole blood was collected in K2EDTA tubes by collaborating institutions according to the institutions' own protocols. For TCRbeta analysis, collaborators shipped samples in one of three forms: frozen whole blood, isolated PBMCs, or DNA extracted from either of those sample types. The rearrangement combines TRBV11-2 with TRBJ2-1; TRBD1 matches 8 bases in the middle. This TCR derives from a man aged 45-60 years with acute or convalescent COVID-19. What was sequenced was peripheral blood. Read as DNA, the sequence is TGTGCCAGCAGCTTAGATCTAGGACAGGGCTCGGGAAATGAGCAGTTCTTC. The translation is CASSLDLGQGSGNEQFF.